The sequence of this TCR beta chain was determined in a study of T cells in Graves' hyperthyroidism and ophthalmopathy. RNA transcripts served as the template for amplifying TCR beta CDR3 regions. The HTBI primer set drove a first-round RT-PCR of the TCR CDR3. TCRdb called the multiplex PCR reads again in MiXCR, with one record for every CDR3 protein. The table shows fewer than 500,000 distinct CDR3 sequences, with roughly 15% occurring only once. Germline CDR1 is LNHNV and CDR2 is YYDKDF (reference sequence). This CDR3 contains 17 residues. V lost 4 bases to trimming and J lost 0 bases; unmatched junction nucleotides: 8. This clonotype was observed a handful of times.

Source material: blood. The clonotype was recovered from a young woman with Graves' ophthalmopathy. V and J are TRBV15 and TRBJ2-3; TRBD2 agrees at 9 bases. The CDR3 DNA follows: TGTGCCACCAGCACCTTCCCTCTAGCGGGGAGCACAGATACGCAGTATTTT. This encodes CATSTFPLAGSTDTQYF.